The clone carrying this T cell receptor (beta chain) was observed a single time. In the authors' workflow: Amplification of reference gene primers was used by the study to estimate nucleated cell counts. Clones were sequenced by immunoSEQ multiplex PCR, and TCRdb holds only the in-frame ones, with some missing. The V and J calls and the clone size are those of that table, but D and trimming were determined from the DNA. The data hold around 160,000 clones, with more than 75% observed a single time. This entry belongs to a study of blood T cell repertoires in COVID-19. The CDR3 covers 13 residues. V shed 3 bases and J shed 3 bases, with 7 bases lying between them.

The receptor was isolated from a man between 60 and 75 years old with active or convalescent COVID-19. This chain uses TRBV12-3 or TRBV12-4 with TRBJ2-3; D unclear. Sequencing input: peripheral blood. CDR3 nucleotides: TGTGCCAGCAGTTTCACAGAAACAGATACGCAGTATTTT. Translation: CASSFTETDTQYF.